This entry lists 5 T cell receptor beta chains sequenced from one sample in a study of T cells after yellow fever vaccination. TCRdb re-called the 5' RACE reads with MiXCR, one entry per CDR3 protein. The profile shows about 340,000 distinct CDR3 sequences, 12% of them singletons. This sample comprised CD4+ T cells sorted from PBMCs, obtained 15 days after the yellow fever booster vaccination. Source of these receptors: a man younger than 30 who received the YFV17D yellow fever vaccine.

This clonotype was detected ten times or more. The chain is built from TRBV20-1 and TRBJ2-6; D gene ambiguous. The CDR3 length is 15 residues. In germline, CDR1 is DFQATT, CDR2 SNEGSKA (reference sequence). Trimming removed 3 bases from V and 0 bases from J, with 9 bases in between. CDR3 nucleotides: TGCAGTGCTAGGTCCGGCTCCTCTGGGGCCAACGTCCTGACTTTC. Translated, it gives CSARSGSSGANVLTF.

The rearrangement joins TRBV29-1 to TRBJ2-7, with D uncertain. This CDR3 is built from 12 residues. CDR1 is SQVTM, CDR2 ANQGSEA, per germline. Trimming removed 4 bases at V and 2 bases at J, with 9 bases between. The CDR3, as DNA: TGCAGCGTTGTGGTGCCGGCCTACGAGCAGTACGTC. Amino acids: CSVVVPAYEQYV.

This clonotype appeared a few times. The gene calls are TRBV4-3 and TRBJ2-7; 7 bases are a match to TRBD2. There are 15 residues in the CDR3. Germline V lookup: CDR1 LGHNA, CDR2 YSLEER. V was clipped by 0 bases and J by 3 bases; unmatched bases: 5. Written as DNA, the CDR3 is TGCGCCAGCAGCCAAGACCCTAGCGGAGGCTACGAGCAGTACTTC. Amino acids: CASSQDPSGGYEQYF.

In this sample, this clonotype turned up a few times. V and J are TRBV4-2 and TRBJ1-2; D not resolved. Germline lookup yields CDR1 LGHNA and CDR2 YNFKEQ. V was cut by 3 bases and J by 8 bases, with 13 bases left in between. The CDR3 contains 13 residues. This CDR3 reads CASSQPTPDGYTF. CDR3 DNA sequence: TGTGCCAGCAGCCAGCCCACCCCGGACGGCTACACCTTC.

This clonotype was counted between two and nine times. The chain uses TRBV6-5 and TRBJ1-1; D is unclear. CDR1 is MNHEY, CDR2 SVGAGI, per germline. The CDR3 contains 14 residues. V gave up 4 bases and J gave up 3 bases, with 12 bases separating them. The DNA of the CDR3 is TGTGCCAGCAGTTTCGACGGGTACTACACTGAAGCTTTCTTT. It codes for CASSFDGYYTEAFF.